This T cell receptor (beta chain) was retrieved from a study of T cell responses to AZD1222 COVID-19 vaccine. The CDR3 length is 17 residues. V lost 0 bases to trimming and J lost 5 bases; unmatched junction nucleotides: 9. CDR1 and CDR2 (germline): LGHNA, YNFKEQ. Overall study findings and caveats: Repertoires in all cases were sampled only once the peak T cell response had passed. After two AZD1222 doses, spike-specific TCR breadth and depth rose versus day 0.

Profiled with immunoSEQ multiplex PCR; TCRdb holds only in-frame clones, not every one. This sample has under 130,000 clones, with roughly 87% found just once. As to this clone: The antigen is unknown.

V usage is TRBV4-2 and J usage is TRBJ2-7; 11 nucleotides align to TRBD2. The receptor was derived from an adult who received the AZD1222 COVID-19 vaccine. The specimen comprised peripheral blood, sampled 28 days after the second AZD1222 dose. In DNA form, the CDR3 reads TGTGCCAGCAGCCAAGAGCTAGCGGGAGGAATTAGCCACGAGCAGTACTTC. Amino acids: CASSQELAGGISHEQYF.